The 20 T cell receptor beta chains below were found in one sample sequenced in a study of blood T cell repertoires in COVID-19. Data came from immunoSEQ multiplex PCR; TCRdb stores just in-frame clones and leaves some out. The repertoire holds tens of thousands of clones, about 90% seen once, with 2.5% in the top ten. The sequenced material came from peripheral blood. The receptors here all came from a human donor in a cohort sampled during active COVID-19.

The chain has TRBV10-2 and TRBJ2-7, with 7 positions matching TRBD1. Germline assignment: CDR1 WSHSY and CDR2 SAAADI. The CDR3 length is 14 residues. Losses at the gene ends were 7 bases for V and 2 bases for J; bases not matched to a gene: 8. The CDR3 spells CASTQRTGTYEQYF. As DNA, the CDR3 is TGCGCCAGCACCCAGCGGACAGGAACCTACGAGCAGTACTTC.

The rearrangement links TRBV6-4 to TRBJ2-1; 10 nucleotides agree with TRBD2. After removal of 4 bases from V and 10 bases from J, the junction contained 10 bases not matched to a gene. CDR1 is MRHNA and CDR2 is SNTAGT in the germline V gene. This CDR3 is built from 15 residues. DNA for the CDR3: TGTGCCAGCAGTGTCCTAGCGGGGGCCGGATACGAGCAGTTCTTC. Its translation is CASSVLAGAGYEQFF.

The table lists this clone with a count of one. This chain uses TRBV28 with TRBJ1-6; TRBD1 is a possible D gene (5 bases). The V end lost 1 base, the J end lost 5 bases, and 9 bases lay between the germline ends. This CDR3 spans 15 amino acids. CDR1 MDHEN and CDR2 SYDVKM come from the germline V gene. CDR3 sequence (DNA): TGTGCCAGCAGTTTATTAGACAGCAATAATTCACCCCTCCACTTT. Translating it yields CASSLLDSNNSPLHF.

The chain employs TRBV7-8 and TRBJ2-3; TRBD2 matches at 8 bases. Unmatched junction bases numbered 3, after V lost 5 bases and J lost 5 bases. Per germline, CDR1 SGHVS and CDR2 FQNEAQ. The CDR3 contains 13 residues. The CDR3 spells CASSRLAKDTQYF. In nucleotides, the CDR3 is TGTGCCAGCAGCCGACTAGCGAAAGATACGCAGTATTTT.

The CDR3 bases are TGTGCCAGCAGCTCGACAGGGACCTACGAGCAGTACTTC. Encoded protein: CASSSTGTYEQYF. The chain joins TRBV13 to TRBJ2-7, with 7 positions matching TRBD1. The CDR3 consists of 13 residues. V shed 4 bases, J shed 2 bases, and the junction held 2 bases outside the gene matches. Germline V gives CDR1 PRHDT, CDR2 FYEKMQ (reference sequence).

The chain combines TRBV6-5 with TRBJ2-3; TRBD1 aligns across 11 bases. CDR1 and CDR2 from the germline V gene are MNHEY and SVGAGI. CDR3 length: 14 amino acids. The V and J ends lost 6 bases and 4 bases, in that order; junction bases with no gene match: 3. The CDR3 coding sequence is TGTGCCAGCAGGAGGACAGGGGGCGCAGATACGCAGTATTTT. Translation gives CASRRTGGADTQYF.

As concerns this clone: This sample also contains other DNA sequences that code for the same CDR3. The CDR3 sequence is CASSWVAGDNEQFF. The CDR3, as DNA: TGTGCCAGTAGTTGGGTAGCGGGTGACAATGAGCAGTTCTTC. The chain couples TRBV7-2 to TRBJ2-1; 7 bases map to TRBD2. Germline lookup yields CDR1 SGHTA and CDR2 FQGNSA. The trim removed 9 bases at V and 5 bases at J, leaving 10 bases unmatched. CDR3 length: 14 amino acids. Complete variable domain (other parts from reference TRBV7-2 and TRBJ2-1): GAGVSQSPSNKVTEKGKDVELRCDPISGHTALYWYRQSLGQGLEFLIYFQGNSAPDKSGLPSDRFSAERTGGSVSTLTIQRTQQEDSAVYLCASSWVAGDNEQFFGPGTRLTVL.

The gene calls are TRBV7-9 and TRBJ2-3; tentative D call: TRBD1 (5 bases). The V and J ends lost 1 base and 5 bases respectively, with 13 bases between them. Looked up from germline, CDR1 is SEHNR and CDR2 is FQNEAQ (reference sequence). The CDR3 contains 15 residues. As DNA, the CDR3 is TGTGCCAGCAGCTTAGTAGGGGCTCTGGGAGATACGCAGTATTTT. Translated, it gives CASSLVGALGDTQYF.

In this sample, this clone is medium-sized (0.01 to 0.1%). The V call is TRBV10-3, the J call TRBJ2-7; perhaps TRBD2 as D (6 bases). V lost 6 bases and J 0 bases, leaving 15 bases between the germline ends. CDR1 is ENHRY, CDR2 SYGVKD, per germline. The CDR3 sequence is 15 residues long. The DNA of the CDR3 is TGTGCCATCAGCCCCCGTTGGGGGGACTCCTACGAGCAGTACTTC. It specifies CAISPRWGDSYEQYF.

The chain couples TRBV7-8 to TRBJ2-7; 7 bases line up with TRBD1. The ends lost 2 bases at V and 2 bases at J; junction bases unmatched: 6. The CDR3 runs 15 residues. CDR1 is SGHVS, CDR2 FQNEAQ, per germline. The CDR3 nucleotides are TGTGCCAGCAGCTTAAGTTACAGGGGAACCTACGAGCAGTACTTC. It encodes CASSLSYRGTYEQYF.

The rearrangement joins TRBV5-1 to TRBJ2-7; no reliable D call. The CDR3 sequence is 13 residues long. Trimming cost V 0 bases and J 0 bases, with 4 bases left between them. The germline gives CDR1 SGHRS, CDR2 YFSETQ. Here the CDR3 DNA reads TGCGCCAGCAGCTTGGACATCTCCTACGAGCAGTACTTC. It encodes CASSLDISYEQYF.

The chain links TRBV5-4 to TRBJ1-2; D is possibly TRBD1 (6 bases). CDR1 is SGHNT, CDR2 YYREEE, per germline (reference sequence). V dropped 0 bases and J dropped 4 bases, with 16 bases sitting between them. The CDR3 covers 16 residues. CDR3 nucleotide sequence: TGTGCCAGCAGCTTGGAGACCCACCGAGGGGGCTATGGCTACACCTTC. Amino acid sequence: CASSLETHRGGYGYTF.

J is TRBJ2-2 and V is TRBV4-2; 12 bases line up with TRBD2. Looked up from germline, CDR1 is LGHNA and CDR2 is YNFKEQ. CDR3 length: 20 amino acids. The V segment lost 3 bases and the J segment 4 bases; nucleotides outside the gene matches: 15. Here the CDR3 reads CASSHLRLAGVGAVTGELFF. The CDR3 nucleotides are TGTGCCAGCAGCCACCTGCGACTAGCGGGAGTGGGTGCGGTCACCGGGGAGCTGTTTTTT.

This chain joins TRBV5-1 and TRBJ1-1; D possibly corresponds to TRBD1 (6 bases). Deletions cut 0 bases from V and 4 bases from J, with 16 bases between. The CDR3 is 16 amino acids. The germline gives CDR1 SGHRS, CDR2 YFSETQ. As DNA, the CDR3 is TGCGCCAGCAGCTTGGACCCGCAGGGGTGGGGCACTGAAGCTTTCTTT. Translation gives CASSLDPQGWGTEAFF.

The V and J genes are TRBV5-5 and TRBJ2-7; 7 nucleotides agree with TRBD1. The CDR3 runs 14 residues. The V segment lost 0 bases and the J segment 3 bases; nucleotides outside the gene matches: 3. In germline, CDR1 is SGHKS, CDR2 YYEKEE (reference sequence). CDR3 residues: CASSLGQGFYEQYF. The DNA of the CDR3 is TGTGCCAGCAGCTTGGGACAGGGATTCTACGAGCAGTACTTC.

CDR3 DNA: TGCGCCAGCAGCCAAGAAGTGCGGAGCTCCTACAATGAGCAGTTCTTC. This gives the protein CASSQEVRSSYNEQFF. The chain couples TRBV4-1 to TRBJ2-1; D gene unclear. Germline CDR1 MGHRA, CDR2 YSYEKL. The CDR3 spans 16 residues. The V and J ends lost 0 bases and 0 bases respectively, with 9 bases between them.

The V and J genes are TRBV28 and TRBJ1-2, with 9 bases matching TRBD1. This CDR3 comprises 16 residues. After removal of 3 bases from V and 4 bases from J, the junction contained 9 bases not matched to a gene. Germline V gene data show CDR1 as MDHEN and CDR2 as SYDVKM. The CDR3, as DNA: TGTGCCAGCAGTTTGACAGGACAGGGGAGGCTCTATGGCTACACCTTC. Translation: CASSLTGQGRLYGYTF.

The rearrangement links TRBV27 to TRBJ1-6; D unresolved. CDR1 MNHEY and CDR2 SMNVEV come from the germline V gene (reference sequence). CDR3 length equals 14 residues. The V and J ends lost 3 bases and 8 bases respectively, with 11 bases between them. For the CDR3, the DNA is TGTGCCAGCAGTTTTCCGGGTCGTCATTCACCCCTCCACTTT. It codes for CASSFPGRHSPLHF.

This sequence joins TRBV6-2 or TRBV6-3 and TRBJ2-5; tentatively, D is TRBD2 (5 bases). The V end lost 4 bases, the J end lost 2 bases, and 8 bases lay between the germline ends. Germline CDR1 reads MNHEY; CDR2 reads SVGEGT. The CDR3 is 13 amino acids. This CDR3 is CASSFGRQETQYF. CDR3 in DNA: TGTGCCAGCAGTTTTGGGAGACAAGAGACCCAGTACTTC.

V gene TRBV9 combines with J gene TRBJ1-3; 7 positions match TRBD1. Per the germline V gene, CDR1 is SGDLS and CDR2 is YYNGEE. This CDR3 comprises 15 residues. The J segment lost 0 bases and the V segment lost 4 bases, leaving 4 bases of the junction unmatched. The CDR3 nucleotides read TGTGCCAGCAGCACAAGACAGGGCTCTGGAAACACCATATATTTT. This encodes CASSTRQGSGNTIYF.